The 12 T cell receptor beta chains presented below share a single source sample, sequenced in a study of control samples from healthy donors and cancer patients (dated by TCRdb to 2019 to 2021). The library was prepared using the immunoSEQ multiplex PCR assay. Sourced from immuneACCESS, this table was stored by TCRdb with only in-frame sequences that have V and J called. A share of the clones is absent; for the studies checked, an unresolved V gene accounts for under half, and the remainder has no known explanation. The sample table shows around 51,000 clones, and approximately 91% are seen once. Of the sample, almost 40% falls within the top ten clones. Input material: PBMCs. These TCRs come from a man between 45 and 60 years old with head and neck cancer.

V is TRBV5-1 and J is TRBJ2-5; TRBD1 is a possible D gene (6 bases). CDR1 is SGHRS, CDR2 YFSETQ, per germline. Trimming took off 5 bases at V and 5 bases at J, with 10 bases between the two ends. The CDR3 consists of 12 residues. CDR3 sequence: CASRPRGETQYF. CDR3 coding DNA: TGCGCCAGCAGGCCGAGGGGGGAGACCCAGTACTTC.

The V call is TRBV4-2, the J call TRBJ2-5, with 9 bases aligning to TRBD2. The CDR3 covers 17 residues. The V gene end was trimmed by 5 bases and the J gene end by 5 bases; junction bases not matched to a gene: 15. From germline, CDR1 is LGHNA and CDR2 YNFKEQ. DNA for the CDR3: TGTGCCAGCAGCGCTGGCGGGAGGGAGGGGGCACGGGAGACCCAGTACTTC. Its protein product is CASSAGGREGARETQYF.

This sequence joins TRBV9 and TRBJ1-2; D not resolved. Looked up from germline, CDR1 is SGDLS and CDR2 is YYNGEE. With 0 bases removed from V and 2 bases from J, the gap between germline ends came to 8 bases. This CDR3 region has 14 residues. In nucleotides, the CDR3 is TGTGCCAGCAGCGTAGGGGTCGGAAACTATGGCTACACCTTC. This sequence encodes CASSVGVGNYGYTF.

This chain uses TRBV6-5 with TRBJ2-3, with a tentative D call TRBD1 (6 bases). Trimming stripped 0 bases from V and 3 bases from J, with 7 bases between. Germline V gives CDR1 MNHEY, CDR2 SVGAGI. The CDR3 consists of 14 residues. The CDR3 loop reads CASSYSTGTDTQYF. The CDR3 DNA follows: TGTGCCAGCAGTTACTCGACAGGTACAGATACGCAGTATTTT.

For this clone: One end of the junction varies from germline; a read error may be responsible. CDR3 nucleotide sequence: TGTGCCACCTCAAGGACAGGGAGGACTGAAGCTTTCTTT. It encodes CATSRTGRTEAFF. The rearrangement uses TRBV18 and TRBJ1-1; 8 nucleotides align to TRBD1. CDR1 and CDR2 from the germline V gene are KGHSH and LQKENI. The length of the CDR3 is 13 residues.

This chain connects TRBV28 to TRBJ2-7; TRBD2 aligns across 12 bases. CDR1 is MDHEN, CDR2 SYDVKM, per germline. Germline trimming cut 7 bases from V and 4 bases from J; bases unmatched to any gene: 5. The CDR3 sequence is 14 residues long. CDR3 protein: CASKLAGGAYEQYF. The CDR3 region has the DNA TGTGCCAGCAAACTAGCGGGAGGAGCGTACGAGCAGTACTTC.

This clone was recorded a few times. The rearrangement joins TRBV27 to TRBJ2-7; perhaps TRBD2 as D (5 bases). The V and J ends lost 11 bases and 5 bases respectively, with 10 bases between them. Germline assignment: CDR1 MNHEY and CDR2 SMNVEV (reference sequence). The CDR3 has 10 amino acids. CDR3 coding DNA: TGTGCCGGCCCGGGGAACGAGCAGTACTTC. Its protein product is CAGPGNEQYF.

This sequence joins TRBV10-3 and TRBJ2-1; 9 bases are shared with TRBD1. Germline V gene lookup returns CDR1 ENHRY and CDR2 SYGVKD. The CDR3 runs to 13 residues. With 11 bases clipped from V and 5 bases from J, the junction kept 7 bases outside the gene matches. CDR3 sequence: CASRGDRDNEQFF. CDR3 nucleotides: TGTGCCTCCCGGGGGGACAGGGACAATGAGCAGTTCTTC.

This chain uses TRBV9 with TRBJ2-6; D is perhaps TRBD1 (5 bases). V was pared by 0 bases and J by 1 base, with 17 bases between. Germline-derived CDR1 and CDR2 are SGDLS and YYNGEE. The CDR3 has 19 amino acids. The CDR3 nucleotides are TGTGCCAGCAGCGTAGTACCGGCAGGGTCTTTATCTGGGGCCAACGTCCTGACTTTC. Its translation is CASSVVPAGSLSGANVLTF. The variable domain in full, completed from reference TRBV9 and TRBJ2-6, reads DSGVTQTPKHLITATGQRVTLRCSPRSGDLSVYWYQQSLDQGLQFLIQYYNGEERAKGNILERFSAQQFPDLHSELNLSSLELGDSALYFCASSVVPAGSLSGANVLTFGAGSRLTVL.

This chain joins TRBV5-6 and TRBJ2-7; 10 nucleotides line up with TRBD2. After removal of 0 bases from V and 7 bases from J, the junction contained 7 bases not matched to a gene. This CDR3 is built from 15 residues. CDR1 and CDR2 (germline): SGHDT, YYEEEE. The CDR3 sequence is CASSLGASGRREQYF. The CDR3 bases are TGTGCCAGCAGCTTGGGGGCTAGCGGGAGACGGGAGCAGTACTTC. Complete variable domain (other parts from reference TRBV5-6 and TRBJ2-7): DAGVTQSPTHLIKTRGQQVTLRCSPKSGHDTVSWYQQALGQGPQFIFQYYEEEERQRGNFPDRFSGHQFPNYSSELNVNALLLGDSALYLCASSLGASGRREQYFGPGTRLTVT.

The rearrangement links TRBV18 to TRBJ2-2; D might be TRBD1 (5 bases). Germline CDR1 is KGHSH and CDR2 is LQKENI. V lost 0 bases, J lost 3 bases, and 11 bases lay in between. The CDR3 covers 16 residues. CDR3 region: CASSPPISRDTGELFF. CDR3 DNA: TGTGCCAGCTCACCACCGATTAGCAGGGACACCGGGGAGCTGTTTTTT.

In its sample, this clone was seen once. This rearrangement joins TRBV3-1 (or the pseudogene TRBV3-2) to TRBJ1-4, with D perhaps matching TRBD1 (6 bases). The CDR3 covers 14 residues. Trimming removed 5 bases at V and 2 bases at J, with 9 bases between. Per germline, CDR1 LGHDT and CDR2 YNNKEL (reference sequence). The CDR3 sequence: CASSLGATNEKLFF. The CDR3 DNA follows: TGTGCCAGCAGCTTGGGGGCCACTAATGAAAAACTGTTTTTT.